This T cell receptor beta chain was observed in a study of cytomegalovirus exposure and HLA in healthy donors. Findings and caveats of the study: Presence/absence comparisons presumed near-even sequencing depth among donors.

With regard to this clone: Its antigen is not identified. Other DNA variants within this sample encode the same CDR3.

13 Jbeta primers and 60 Vbeta primers were used for the PCR. Using immunoSEQ multiplex PCR, the repertoire was profiled, and TCRdb retains in-frame clones only, with some absent. Of approximately 150,000 clones in the sample, roughly 76% are singletons; the top ten hold roughly 5%. The V gene end was trimmed by 3 bases and the J gene end by 1 base; junction bases not matched to a gene: 1. Germline CDR1 SGHRS, CDR2 YFSETQ. This CDR3 spans 14 amino acids. This sequence was found in a woman aged 18-35 years in good health and CMV-seropositive. The rearrangement uses TRBV5-1 and TRBJ1-1; TRBD1 agrees at 9 bases. Material: PBMCs. CDR3 nucleotides: TGCGCCAGCAGCTGGACAGGGGAGAACACTGAAGCTTTCTTT. Amino acid sequence: CASSWTGENTEAFF.